The 5 T cell receptor beta chains below were found in one sample sequenced in a study of CD8+CD57+ T cells in acquired aplastic anemia. Profiles of TCR beta VDJ and CDR3 were generated from a genomic DNA template. Via MiXCR, TCRdb re-called the reads, giving one row per CDR3 protein. The table has over 200,000 distinct CDR3 sequences, roughly 55% seen once; the top ten hold about 29%. The sequencing input was sorted CD4+, CD8+, or CD8+CD57+ T cells (not recorded which) from PBMCs. These TCRs come from a human donor in good health.

This clonotype was seen only a few times. V and J are TRBV9 and TRBJ2-7, with 7 bases lining up with TRBD1. Trimming removed 0 bases from V and 0 bases from J; junction bases left unmatched: 3. The CDR3 length is 15 residues. Germline CDR1 SGDLS, CDR2 YYNGEE. The CDR3 is CASSVEGTDSYEQYF. The DNA of the CDR3 is TGTGCCAGCAGCGTAGAGGGGACAGACTCCTACGAGCAGTACTTC.

In this sample, this clonotype turned up many times. The genes are TRBV10-2 and TRBJ1-1; tentative D call: TRBD1 (5 bases). The V and J ends lost 1 base and 4 bases respectively, with 19 bases between them. Germline CDR1 WSHSY, CDR2 SAAADI. The CDR3 has 17 residues. The CDR3 coding sequence is TGCGCCAGCAGTGAGTTGTGGGTTCTCGGGGCTGGCACTGAAGCTTTCTTT. This codes for CASSELWVLGAGTEAFF.

This clonotype was counted at least ten times. The genes are TRBV6-2 or TRBV6-3 and TRBJ2-1, with 8 positions matching TRBD2. The CDR3 has 13 amino acids. The germline V gene has CDR1 MNHEY and CDR2 SVGEGT. V shed 6 bases and J 7 bases; nucleotides not matched to a gene: 5. CDR3 coding DNA: TGTGCCAGCAGGTCCGGGACTAGGAATGAGCAGTTCTTC. Translating gives CASRSGTRNEQFF.

This clonotype was found many times. The J gene is TRBJ2-7, the V gene TRBV4-1, with a possible D match to TRBD1 (5 bases). The CDR3 loop spans 13 amino acids. V was cut by 1 base and J by 4 bases, with 8 bases left in between. The germline gives CDR1 MGHRA, CDR2 YSYEKL. CDR3 protein: CASSQASGYEQYF. As DNA, the CDR3 is TGCGCCAGCAGCCAAGCCTCAGGGTACGAGCAGTACTTC.

This clonotype was seen a single time. This chain uses TRBV20-1 with TRBJ2-1; the match to TRBD1 covers 7 bases. In germline, CDR1 is DFQATT, CDR2 SNEGSKA (reference sequence). This CDR3 has 14 residues. V was clipped by 4 bases and J by 4 bases; unmatched bases: 7. The CDR3 DNA is TGCAGTGCTACTCACGGGACAGCTTACAATGAGCAGTTCTTC. Its protein product is CSATHGTAYNEQFF.